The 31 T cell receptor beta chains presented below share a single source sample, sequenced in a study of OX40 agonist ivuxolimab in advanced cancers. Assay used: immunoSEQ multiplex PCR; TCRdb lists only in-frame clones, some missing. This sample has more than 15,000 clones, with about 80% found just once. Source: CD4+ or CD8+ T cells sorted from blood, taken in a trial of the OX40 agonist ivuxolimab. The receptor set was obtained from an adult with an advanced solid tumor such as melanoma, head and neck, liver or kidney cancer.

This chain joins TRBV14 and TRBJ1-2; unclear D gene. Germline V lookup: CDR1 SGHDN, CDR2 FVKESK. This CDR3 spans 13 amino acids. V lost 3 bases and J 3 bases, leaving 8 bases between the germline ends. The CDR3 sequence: CASSQRNDYGYTF. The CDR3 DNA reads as TGTGCCAGCAGCCAGAGAAACGACTATGGCTACACCTTC.

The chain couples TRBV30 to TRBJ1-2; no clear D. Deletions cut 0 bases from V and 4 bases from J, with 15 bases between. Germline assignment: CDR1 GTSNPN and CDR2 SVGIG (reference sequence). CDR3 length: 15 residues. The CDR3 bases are TGTGCCTGGAGTGTAATTGGGCGGTTTCTCTATGGCTACACCTTC. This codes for CAWSVIGRFLYGYTF.

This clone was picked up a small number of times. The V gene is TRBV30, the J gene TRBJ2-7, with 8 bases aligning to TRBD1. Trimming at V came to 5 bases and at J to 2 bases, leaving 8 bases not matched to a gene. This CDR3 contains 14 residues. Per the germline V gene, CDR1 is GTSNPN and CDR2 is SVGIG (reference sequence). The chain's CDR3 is CAWGPLTGAYEQYF. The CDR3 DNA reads TGTGCCTGGGGACCATTGACAGGGGCCTACGAGCAGTACTTC.

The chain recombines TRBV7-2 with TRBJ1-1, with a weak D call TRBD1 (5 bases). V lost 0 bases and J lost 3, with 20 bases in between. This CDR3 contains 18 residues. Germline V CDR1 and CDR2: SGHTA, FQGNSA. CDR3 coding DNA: TGTGCCAGCAGCTTAGCGTCAACCGGGACCTCGAGGGACACTGAAGCTTTCTTT. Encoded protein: CASSLASTGTSRDTEAFF.

CDR3 sequence reads: CASSIGQGADTQYF. In DNA, the CDR3 is TGTGCCAGCAGTATAGGACAGGGCGCAGATACGCAGTATTTT. The chain combines TRBV6-5 with TRBJ2-3, with 8 nucleotides matching TRBD1. The CDR3 contains 14 residues. V shed 5 bases, J shed 4 bases, and the junction held 5 bases outside the gene matches. Looked up from germline, CDR1 is MNHEY and CDR2 is SVGAGI.

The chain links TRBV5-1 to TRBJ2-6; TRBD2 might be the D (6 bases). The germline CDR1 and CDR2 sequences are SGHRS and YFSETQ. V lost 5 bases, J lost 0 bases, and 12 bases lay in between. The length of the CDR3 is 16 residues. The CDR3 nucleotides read TGCGCCAGCAGTCGGGAGTTGGCCTCTGGGGCCAACGTCCTGACTTTC. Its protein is CASSRELASGANVLTF.

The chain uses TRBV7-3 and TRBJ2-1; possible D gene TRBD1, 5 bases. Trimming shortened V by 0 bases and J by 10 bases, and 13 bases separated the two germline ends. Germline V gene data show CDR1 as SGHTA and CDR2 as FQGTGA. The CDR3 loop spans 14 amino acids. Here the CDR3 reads CASSLTLGHQEQFF. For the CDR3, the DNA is TGTGCCAGCAGCTTAACGTTGGGGCATCAGGAGCAGTTCTTC.

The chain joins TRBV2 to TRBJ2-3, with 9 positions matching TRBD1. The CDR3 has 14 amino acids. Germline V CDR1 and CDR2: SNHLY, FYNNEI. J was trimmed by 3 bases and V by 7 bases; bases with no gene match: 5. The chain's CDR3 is CASNLQGATDTQYF. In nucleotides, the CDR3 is TGTGCCAGCAATTTACAGGGGGCAACAGATACGCAGTATTTT.

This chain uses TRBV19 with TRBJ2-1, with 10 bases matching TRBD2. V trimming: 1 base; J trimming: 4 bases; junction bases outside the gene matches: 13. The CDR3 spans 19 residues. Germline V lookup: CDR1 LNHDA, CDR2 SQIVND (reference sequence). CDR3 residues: CASSIAISSGGFWYNEQFF. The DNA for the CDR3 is TGTGCCAGTAGTATAGCCATCTCTAGCGGGGGTTTTTGGTACAATGAGCAGTTCTTC.

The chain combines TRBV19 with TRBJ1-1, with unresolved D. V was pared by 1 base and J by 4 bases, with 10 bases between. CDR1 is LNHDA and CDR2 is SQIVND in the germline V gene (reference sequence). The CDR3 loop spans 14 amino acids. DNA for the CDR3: TGTGCCAGTAGTATAGGAGGCACGCGCACTGAAGCTTTCTTT. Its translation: CASSIGGTRTEAFF.

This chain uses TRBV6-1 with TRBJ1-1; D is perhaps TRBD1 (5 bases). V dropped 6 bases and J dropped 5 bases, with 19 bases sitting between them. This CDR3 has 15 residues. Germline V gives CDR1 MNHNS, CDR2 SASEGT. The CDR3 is CASSGSRWAGTEAFF. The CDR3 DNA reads TGTGCCAGCAGCGGCTCTCGCTGGGCAGGGACTGAAGCTTTCTTT.

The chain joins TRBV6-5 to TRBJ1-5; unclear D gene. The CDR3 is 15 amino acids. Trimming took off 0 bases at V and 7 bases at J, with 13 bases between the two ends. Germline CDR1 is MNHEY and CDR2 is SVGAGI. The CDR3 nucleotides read TGTGCCAGCAGTTACTCTGGCGCCTCTGACCAGCCCCAGCATTTT. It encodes CASSYSGASDQPQHF.

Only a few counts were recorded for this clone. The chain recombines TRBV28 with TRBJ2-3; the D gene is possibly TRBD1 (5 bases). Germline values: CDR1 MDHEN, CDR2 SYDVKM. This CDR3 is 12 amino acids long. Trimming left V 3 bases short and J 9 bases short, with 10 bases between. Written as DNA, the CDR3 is TGTGCCAGCAGTTTCAGGGCAAACACGCAGTATTTT. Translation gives CASSFRANTQYF.

The CDR3 DNA reads TGCGCCAGCAGCTTGGATTACTCTGGAAACACCATATATTTT. Translation gives CASSLDYSGNTIYF. The rearrangement uses TRBV5-1 and TRBJ1-3; the D is unclear. V shed 0 bases and J shed 0 bases, with 4 bases lying between them. Germline V gene sequence: CDR1 SGHRS, CDR2 YFSETQ. The CDR3 length is 14 residues.

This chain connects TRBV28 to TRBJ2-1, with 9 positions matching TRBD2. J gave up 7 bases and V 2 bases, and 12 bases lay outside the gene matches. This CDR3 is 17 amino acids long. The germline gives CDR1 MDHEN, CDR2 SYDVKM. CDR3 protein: CASSLLQLAGVVNEQFF. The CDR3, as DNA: TGTGCCAGCAGTTTACTCCAACTAGCGGGTGTTGTGAATGAGCAGTTCTTC.

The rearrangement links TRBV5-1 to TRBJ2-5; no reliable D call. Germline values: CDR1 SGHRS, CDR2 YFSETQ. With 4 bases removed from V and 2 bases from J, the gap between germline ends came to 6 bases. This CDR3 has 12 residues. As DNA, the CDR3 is TGCGCCAGCAGCCGGAGTCAAGAGACCCAGTACTTC. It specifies CASSRSQETQYF.

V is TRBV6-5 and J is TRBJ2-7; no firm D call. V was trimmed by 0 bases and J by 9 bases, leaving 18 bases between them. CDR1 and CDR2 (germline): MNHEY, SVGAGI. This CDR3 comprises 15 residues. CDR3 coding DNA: TGTGCCAGCAGTTACTCGTTAGGGATTAGCTTGGGGCAGTACTTC. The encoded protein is CASSYSLGISLGQYF.

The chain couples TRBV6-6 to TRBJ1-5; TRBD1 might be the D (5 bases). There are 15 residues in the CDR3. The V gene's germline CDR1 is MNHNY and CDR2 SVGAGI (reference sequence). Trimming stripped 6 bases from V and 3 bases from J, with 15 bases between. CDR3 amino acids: CASRPPGRDNQPQHF. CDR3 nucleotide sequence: TGTGCCAGCAGGCCTCCGGGACGAGACAATCAGCCCCAGCATTTT.

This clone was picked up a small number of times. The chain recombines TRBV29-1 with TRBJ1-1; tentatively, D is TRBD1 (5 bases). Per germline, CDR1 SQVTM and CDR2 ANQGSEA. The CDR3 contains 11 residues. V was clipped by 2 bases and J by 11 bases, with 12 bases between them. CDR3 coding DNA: TGCAGCGTTGAAACGGCAGGGTGGGCTTTCTTT. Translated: CSVETAGWAFF.

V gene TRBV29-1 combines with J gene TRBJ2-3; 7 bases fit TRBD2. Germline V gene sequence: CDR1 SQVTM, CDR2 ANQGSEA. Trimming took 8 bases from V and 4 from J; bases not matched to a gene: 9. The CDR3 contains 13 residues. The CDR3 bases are TGCAGCTTCGTGACTAGCCTTGCAGATACGCAGTATTTT. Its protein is CSFVTSLADTQYF.

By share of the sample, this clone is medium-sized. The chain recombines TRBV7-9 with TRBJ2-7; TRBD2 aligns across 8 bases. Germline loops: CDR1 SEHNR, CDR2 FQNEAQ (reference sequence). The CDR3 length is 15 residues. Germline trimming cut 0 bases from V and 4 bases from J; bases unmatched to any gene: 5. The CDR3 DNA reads TGTGCCAGCAGCTTAGCAGCGGGAGCCCAGTACGAGCAGTACTTC. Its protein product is CASSLAAGAQYEQYF.

The CDR3 region has the DNA TGCGCCAGCACTTGGGGACGTGGGATTAGCGGGGACCAAGAGACCCAGTACTTC. This encodes CASTWGRGISGDQETQYF. The V gene is TRBV5-1, the J gene TRBJ2-5; 8 bases are shared with TRBD2. The ends lost 6 bases at V and 0 bases at J; junction bases unmatched: 16. The CDR3 length is 18 residues. Germline assignment: CDR1 SGHRS and CDR2 YFSETQ.

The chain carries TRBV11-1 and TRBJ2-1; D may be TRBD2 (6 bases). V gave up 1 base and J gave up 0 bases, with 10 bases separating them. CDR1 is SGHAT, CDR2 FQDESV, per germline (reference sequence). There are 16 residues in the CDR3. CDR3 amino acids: CASSLVVGGSYNEQFF. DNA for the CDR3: TGTGCCAGCAGCTTAGTAGTGGGGGGCTCCTACAATGAGCAGTTCTTC.

Here the CDR3 reads CASSNRPIQSHEQYF. Written as DNA, the CDR3 is TGTGCCAGCAGCAACCGGCCTATCCAGTCTCACGAGCAGTACTTC. The genes are TRBV21-1 and TRBJ2-5. The DNA end is a closer match to TRBJ2-7, so the J assignment may be wrong. TRBV21-1 is flagged as a pseudogene. This CDR3 spans 15 amino acids.

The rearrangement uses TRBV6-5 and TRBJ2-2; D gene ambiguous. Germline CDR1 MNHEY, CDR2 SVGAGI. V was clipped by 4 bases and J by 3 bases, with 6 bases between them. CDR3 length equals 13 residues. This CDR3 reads CASSWFYTGELFF. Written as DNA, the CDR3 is TGTGCCAGCAGTTGGTTCTACACCGGGGAGCTGTTTTTT.

The chain's CDR3 is CASRPPGAPNEQFF. CDR3 in DNA: TGTGCCAGCAGGCCCCCCGGGGCACCTAATGAGCAGTTCTTC. The gene calls are TRBV6-1 and TRBJ2-1; perhaps D is TRBD1 or TRBD2 (5 bases each). The V end was cut by 6 bases, the J end by 7 bases, with 16 bases between. From germline, CDR1 is MNHNS and CDR2 SASEGT. The CDR3 contains 14 residues.

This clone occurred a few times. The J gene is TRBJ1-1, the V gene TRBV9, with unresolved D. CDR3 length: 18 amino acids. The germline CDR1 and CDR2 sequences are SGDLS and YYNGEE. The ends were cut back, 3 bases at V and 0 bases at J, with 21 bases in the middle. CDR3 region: CASSGSSTRGKMNTEAFF. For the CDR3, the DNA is TGTGCCAGCAGCGGGAGTTCGACCCGCGGGAAGATGAACACTGAAGCTTTCTTT.

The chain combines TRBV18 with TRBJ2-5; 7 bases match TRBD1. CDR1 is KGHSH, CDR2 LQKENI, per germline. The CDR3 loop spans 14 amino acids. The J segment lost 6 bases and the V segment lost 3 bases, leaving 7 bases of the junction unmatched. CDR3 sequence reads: CASSPTGIGKTQYF. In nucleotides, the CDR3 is TGTGCCAGCTCACCGACAGGGATCGGAAAGACCCAGTACTTC.

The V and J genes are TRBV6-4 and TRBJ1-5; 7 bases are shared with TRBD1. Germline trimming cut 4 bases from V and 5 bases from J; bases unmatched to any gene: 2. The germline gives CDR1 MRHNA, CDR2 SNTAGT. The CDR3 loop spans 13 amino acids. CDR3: CASSAGGDQPQHF. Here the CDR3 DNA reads TGTGCCAGCAGTGCAGGGGGTGATCAGCCCCAGCATTTT.

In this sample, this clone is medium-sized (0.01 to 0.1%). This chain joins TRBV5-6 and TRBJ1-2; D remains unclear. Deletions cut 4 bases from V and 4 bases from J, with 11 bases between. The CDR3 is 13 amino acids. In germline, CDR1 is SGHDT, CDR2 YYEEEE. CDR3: CASSRRDFYGYTF. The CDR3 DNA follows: TGTGCCAGCAGCCGCCGGGATTTCTATGGCTACACCTTC.

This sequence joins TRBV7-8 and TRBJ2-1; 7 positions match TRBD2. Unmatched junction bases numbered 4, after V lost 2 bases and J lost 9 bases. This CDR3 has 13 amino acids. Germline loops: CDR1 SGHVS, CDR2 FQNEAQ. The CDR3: CASSLRLAPEQFF. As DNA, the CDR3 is TGTGCCAGCAGCTTACGACTAGCTCCTGAGCAGTTCTTC.